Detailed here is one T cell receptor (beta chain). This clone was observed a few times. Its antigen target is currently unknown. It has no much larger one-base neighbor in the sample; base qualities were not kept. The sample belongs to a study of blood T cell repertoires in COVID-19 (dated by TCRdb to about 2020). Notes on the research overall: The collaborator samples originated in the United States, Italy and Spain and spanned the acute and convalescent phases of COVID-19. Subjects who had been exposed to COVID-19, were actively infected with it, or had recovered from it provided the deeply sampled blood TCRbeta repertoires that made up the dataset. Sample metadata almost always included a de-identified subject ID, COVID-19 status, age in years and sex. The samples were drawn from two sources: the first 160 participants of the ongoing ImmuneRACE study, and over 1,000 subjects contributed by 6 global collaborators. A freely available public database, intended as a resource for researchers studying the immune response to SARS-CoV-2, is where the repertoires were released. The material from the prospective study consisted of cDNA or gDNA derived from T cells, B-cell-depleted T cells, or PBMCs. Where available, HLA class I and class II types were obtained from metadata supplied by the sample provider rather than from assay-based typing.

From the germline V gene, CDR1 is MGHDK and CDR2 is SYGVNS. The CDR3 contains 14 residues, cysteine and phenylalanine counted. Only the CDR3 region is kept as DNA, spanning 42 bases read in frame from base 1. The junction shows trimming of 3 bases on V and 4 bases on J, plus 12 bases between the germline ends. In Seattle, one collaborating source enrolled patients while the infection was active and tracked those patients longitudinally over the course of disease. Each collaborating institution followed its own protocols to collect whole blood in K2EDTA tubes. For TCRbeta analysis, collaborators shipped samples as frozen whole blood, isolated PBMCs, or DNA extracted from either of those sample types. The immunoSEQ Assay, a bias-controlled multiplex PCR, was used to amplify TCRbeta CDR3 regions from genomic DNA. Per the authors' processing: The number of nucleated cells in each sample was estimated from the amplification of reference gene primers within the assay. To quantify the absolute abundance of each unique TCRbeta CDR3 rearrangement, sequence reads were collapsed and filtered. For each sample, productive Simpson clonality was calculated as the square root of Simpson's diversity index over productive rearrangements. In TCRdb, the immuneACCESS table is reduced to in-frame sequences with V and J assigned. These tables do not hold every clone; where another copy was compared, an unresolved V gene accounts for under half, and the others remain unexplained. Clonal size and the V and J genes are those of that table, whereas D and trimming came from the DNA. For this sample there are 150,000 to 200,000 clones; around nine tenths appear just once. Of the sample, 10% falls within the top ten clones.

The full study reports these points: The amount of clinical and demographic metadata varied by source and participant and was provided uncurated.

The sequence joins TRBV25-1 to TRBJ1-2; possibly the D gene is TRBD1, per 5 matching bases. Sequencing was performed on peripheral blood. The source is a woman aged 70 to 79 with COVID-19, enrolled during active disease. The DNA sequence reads TGTGCCAGCAGTGAGGGCGACAGAGCCTATGGCTACACCTTC. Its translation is CASSEGDRAYGYTF.